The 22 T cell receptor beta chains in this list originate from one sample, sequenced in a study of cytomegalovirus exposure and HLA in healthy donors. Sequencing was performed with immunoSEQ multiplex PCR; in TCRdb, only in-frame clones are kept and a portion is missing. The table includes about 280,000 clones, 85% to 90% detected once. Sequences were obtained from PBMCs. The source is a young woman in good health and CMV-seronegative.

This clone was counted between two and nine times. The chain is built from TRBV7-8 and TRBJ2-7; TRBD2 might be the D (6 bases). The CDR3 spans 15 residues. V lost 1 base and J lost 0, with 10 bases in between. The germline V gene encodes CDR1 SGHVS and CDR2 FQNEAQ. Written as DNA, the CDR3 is TGTGCCAGCAGCTTAGTGGAGGGGAGCTCCTACGAGCAGTACTTC. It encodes CASSLVEGSSYEQYF. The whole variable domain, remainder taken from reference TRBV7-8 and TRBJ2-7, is GAGVSQSPRYKVAKRGQDVALRCDPISGHVSLFWYQQALGQGPEFLTYFQNEAQLDKSGLPSDRFFAERPEGSVSTLKIQRTQQEDSAVYLCASSLVEGSSYEQYFGPGTRLTVT.

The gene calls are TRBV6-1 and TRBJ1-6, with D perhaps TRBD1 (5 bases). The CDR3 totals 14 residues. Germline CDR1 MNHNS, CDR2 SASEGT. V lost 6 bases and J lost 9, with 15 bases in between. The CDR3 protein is CASSSGWGSSPLHF. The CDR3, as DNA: TGTGCCAGCAGCTCAGGGTGGGGTAGTTCACCCCTCCACTTT.

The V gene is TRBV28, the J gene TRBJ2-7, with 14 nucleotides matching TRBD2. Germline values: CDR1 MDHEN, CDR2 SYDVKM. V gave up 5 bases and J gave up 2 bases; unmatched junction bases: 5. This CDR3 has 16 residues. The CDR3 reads CASSLGLAGVPYEQYF. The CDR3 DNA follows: TGTGCCAGCAGTCTGGGACTAGCGGGAGTTCCCTACGAGCAGTACTTC.

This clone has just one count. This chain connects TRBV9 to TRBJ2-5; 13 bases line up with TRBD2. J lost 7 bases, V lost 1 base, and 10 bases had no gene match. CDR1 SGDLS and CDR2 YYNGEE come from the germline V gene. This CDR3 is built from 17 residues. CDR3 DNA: TGTGCCAGCAGCGTACACGGGACTAGCGGGACCACCGGGACCCAGTACTTC. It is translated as CASSVHGTSGTTGTQYF.

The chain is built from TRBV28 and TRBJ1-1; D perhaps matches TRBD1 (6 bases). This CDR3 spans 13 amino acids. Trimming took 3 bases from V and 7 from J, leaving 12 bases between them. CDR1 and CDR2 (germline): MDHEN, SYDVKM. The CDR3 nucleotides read TGTGCCAGCAGTTTTCGGGGGGGCAGTGAAGCTTTCTTT. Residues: CASSFRGGSEAFF. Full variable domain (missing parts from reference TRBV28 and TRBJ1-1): DVKVTQSSRYLVKRTGEKVFLECVQDMDHENMFWYRQDPGLGLRLIYFSYDVKMKEKGDIPEGYSVSREKKERFSLILESASTNQTSMYLCASSFRGGSEAFFGQGTRLTVV.

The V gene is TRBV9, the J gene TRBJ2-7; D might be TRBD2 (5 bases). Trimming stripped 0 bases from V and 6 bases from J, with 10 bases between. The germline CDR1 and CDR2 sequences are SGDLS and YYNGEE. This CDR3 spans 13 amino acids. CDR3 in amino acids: CASSVALEGEQYF. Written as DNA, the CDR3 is TGTGCCAGCAGCGTAGCCCTCGAGGGCGAGCAGTACTTC.

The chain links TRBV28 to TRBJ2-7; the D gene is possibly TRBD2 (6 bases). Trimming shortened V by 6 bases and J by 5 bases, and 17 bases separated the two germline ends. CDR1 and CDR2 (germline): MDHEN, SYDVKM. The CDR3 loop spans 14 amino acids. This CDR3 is CASRAGGAINEQYF. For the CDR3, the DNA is TGTGCCAGCAGAGCTGGAGGGGCGATCAACGAGCAGTACTTC.

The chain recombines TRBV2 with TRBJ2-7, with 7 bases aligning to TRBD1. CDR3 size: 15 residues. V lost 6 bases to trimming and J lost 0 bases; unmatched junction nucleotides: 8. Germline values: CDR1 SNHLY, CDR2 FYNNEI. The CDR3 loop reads CASRTGTVGSYEQYF. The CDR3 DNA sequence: TGTGCCAGCAGGACAGGGACCGTCGGCTCCTACGAGCAGTACTTC.

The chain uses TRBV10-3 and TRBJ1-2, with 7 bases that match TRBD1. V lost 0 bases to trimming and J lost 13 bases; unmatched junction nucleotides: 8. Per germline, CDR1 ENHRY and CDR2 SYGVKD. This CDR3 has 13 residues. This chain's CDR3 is CAISESAGTAFTF. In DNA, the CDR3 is TGTGCCATCAGTGAGTCGGCCGGGACAGCTTTCACCTTC.

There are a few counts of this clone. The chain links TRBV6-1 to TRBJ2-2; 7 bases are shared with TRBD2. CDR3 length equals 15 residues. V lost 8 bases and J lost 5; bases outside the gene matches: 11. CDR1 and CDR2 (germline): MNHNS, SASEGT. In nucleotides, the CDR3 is TGTGCCAGCTTGCACGGGAGGTGGGAGACCGGGGAGCTGTTTTTT. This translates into CASLHGRWETGELFF.

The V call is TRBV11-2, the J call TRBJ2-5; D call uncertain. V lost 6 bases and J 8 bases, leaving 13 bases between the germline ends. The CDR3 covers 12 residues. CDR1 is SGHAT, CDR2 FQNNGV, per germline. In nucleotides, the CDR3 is TGTGCCAGCAGACCGAGGAAAGGAACCCAGTACTTC. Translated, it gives CASRPRKGTQYF.

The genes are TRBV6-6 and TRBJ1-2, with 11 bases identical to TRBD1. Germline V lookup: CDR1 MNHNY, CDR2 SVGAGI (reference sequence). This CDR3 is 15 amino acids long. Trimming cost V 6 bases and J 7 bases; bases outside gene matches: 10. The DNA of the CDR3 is TGTGCCAGCAGCAACCTCTGGACAGGGGGCGGTGGCTACACCTTC. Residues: CASSNLWTGGGGYTF.

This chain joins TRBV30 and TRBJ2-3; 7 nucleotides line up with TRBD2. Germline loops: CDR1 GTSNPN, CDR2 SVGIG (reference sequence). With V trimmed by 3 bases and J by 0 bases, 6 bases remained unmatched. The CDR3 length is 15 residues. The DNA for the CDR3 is TGTGCCTGGAGCGGAAGGGGAGGGAGCACAGATACGCAGTATTTT. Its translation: CAWSGRGGSTDTQYF.

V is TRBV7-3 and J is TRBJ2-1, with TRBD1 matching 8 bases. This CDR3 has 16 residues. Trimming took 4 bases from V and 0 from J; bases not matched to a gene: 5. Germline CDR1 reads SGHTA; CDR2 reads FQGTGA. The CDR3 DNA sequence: TGTGCCAGCAGCTCAACCAGGGGGCTCTCCTACAATGAGCAGTTCTTC. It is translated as CASSSTRGLSYNEQFF.

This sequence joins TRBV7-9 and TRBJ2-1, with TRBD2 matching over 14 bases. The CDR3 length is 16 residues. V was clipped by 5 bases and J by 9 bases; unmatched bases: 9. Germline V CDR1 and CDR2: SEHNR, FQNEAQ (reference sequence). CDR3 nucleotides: TGTGCCAGCAGCCGACACGGGACTAGCGGGAGCGGTGAGCAGTTCTTC. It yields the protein CASSRHGTSGSGEQFF.

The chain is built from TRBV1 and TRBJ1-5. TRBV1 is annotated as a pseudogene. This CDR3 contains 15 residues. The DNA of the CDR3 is TGCACCAGCAGCCAGCCCAGACTACTAAATCAGCCCCAGCATTTT. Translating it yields CTSSQPRLLNQPQHF.

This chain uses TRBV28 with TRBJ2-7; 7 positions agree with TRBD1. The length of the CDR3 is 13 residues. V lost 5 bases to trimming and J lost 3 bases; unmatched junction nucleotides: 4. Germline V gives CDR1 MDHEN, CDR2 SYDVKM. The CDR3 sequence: CASSTGQSYEQYF. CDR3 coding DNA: TGTGCCAGCAGTACGGGACAGAGCTACGAGCAGTACTTC.

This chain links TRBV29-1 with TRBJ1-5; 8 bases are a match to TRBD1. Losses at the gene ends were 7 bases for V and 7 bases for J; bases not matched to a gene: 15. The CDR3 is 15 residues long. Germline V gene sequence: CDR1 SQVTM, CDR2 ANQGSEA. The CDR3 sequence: CSGWDRIEVRQPQHF. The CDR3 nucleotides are TGCAGCGGGTGGGACAGGATCGAGGTACGGCAGCCCCAGCATTTT.

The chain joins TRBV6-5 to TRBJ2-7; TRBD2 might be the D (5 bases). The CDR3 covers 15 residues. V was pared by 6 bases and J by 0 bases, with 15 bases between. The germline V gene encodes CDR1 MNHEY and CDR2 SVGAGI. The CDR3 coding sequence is TGTGCCAGCAGCTTACATGACGAGGGCTCCTACGAGCAGTACTTC. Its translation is CASSLHDEGSYEQYF.

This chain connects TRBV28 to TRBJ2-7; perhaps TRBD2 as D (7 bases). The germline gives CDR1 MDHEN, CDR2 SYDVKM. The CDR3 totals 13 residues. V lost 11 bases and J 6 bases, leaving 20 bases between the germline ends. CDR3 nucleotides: TGTGCCGGCGGGGGCGCCGGGTTGGGCGAGCAGTACTTC. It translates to CAGGGAGLGEQYF.

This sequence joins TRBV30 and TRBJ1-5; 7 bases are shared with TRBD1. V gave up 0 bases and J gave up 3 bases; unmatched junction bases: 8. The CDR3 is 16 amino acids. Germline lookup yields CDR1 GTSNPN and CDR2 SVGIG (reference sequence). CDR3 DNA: TGTGCCTGGAGTGTACGAATACAGGGGTCCAATCAGCCCCAGCATTTT. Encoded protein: CAWSVRIQGSNQPQHF.

The CDR3 loop is CASSVNRLAGRNEQFF. In nucleotides, the CDR3 is TGTGCCAGCAGCGTGAACCGACTAGCGGGACGTAATGAGCAGTTCTTC. The chain combines TRBV9 with TRBJ2-1, with 11 bases fitting TRBD2. Trimming cost V 2 bases and J 7 bases; bases outside gene matches: 8. Looked up from germline, CDR1 is SGDLS and CDR2 is YYNGEE. The CDR3 sequence is 16 residues long.